The rows below give T cell receptor beta chains drawn from one sample of a study of CD8+ T cells in alopecia areata. The protocol was immunoSEQ multiplex PCR, while the TCRdb copy is restricted to in-frame clones and leaves out a portion. The table lists 200,000 to 250,000 clones, around three fifths of them singletons. The sequenced sample was CD4+ T cells sorted from blood, obtained at week 4, from a patient treated with tofacitinib. All receptors come from a human donor with alopecia areata. Both conserved end residues are part of each CDR3. D genes are given only for firm matches. Clone size is not always given. Where it is, it says once, few, many or a class for expanded clones.

J	D	size	V	length	DNA	CDR3
TRBJ2-5	.	.	TRBV29-1	12	TGCAGCGTTGATCCGGGTATAGAGACCCAGTACTTC	CSVDPGIETQYF
TRBJ1-2	.	.	TRBV9	14	TGTGCCAGCAGCTCCCGTGGTAAGAACTATGGCTACACCTTC	CASSSRGKNYGYTF
TRBJ2-1	TRBD2	.	TRBV29-1	11	TGCAGCATACGACCGGGACTAGTACCGTTCTTC	CSIRPGLVPFF
TRBJ2-2	.	.	TRBV14	16	TGTGCCAGCAGCCAAGTTTCGGGACACCCCACCGGGGAGCTGTTTTTT	CASSQVSGHPTGELFF
TRBJ2-5	TRBD1	.	TRBV5-6	15	TGTGCCAGCACCTTGTCCCGGACAGGCATAGAGACCCAGTACTTC	CASTLSRTGIETQYF
TRBJ1-1	TRBD1	.	TRBV25-1	13	TGTGCCAGCAGGCTGGGACAGGGGGTAGGGGCTTTCTTT	CASRLGQGVGAFF
TRBJ2-3	.	once	TRBV29-1	13	TGCAGCGTTTTTGGGGAAAACACAGATACGCAGTATTTT	CSVFGENTDTQYF
TRBJ2-7	.	.	TRBV4-3	16	TGCGCCAGCAGCTCCCAAGTGGATACTAGGTCAGGGGAGCAGTACTTC	CASSSQVDTRSGEQYF
TRBJ1-2	TRBD1	few	TRBV29-1	14	TGCAGCGCGACAGGGGGCGCGAAGATATATGGCTACACCTTC	CSATGGAKIYGYTF
TRBJ2-7	.	many	TRBV4-3	15	TGCGCCAGCAGCCAAGGGTGGCTTCTCACCTACGAGCAGTACTTC	CASSQGWLLTYEQYF
TRBJ2-4	TRBD2	.	TRBV27	16	TGTGCCAGCAGTTCACCTGGACTAGCGGGGGACCGTTTTCAGTACTTC	CASSSPGLAGDRFQYF
TRBJ1-5	.	few	TRBV23-1	18	TGCGCCAGCAGTCAATCGAGTACGAGGGTGATTAGCAATCAGCCCCAGCATTTT	CASSQSSTRVISNQPQHF
TRBJ2-2	.	few	TRBV7-9	15	TGTGCCAGCAGCCAACGTACAGGGAACACCGGGGAGCTGTTTTTT	CASSQRTGNTGELFF
TRBJ2-7	.	few	TRBV18	17	TGTGCCAGCTCACCAAAAGTCGCGGGCCAGGGTTCCTCCGAGCAGTACTTC	CASSPKVAGQGSSEQYF
TRBJ2-7	TRBD1	.	TRBV27	15	TGTGCCAGCAGTTCCGGACAGGGGATCGTCTACGAGCAGTACTTC	CASSSGQGIVYEQYF
TRBJ2-3	.	.	TRBV5-6	12	TGTGCCAGCAGCGCCCTGACTAGAACGCAGTATTTT	CASSALTRTQYF
TRBJ2-1	.	.	TRBV4-1	17	TGCGCCAGCAGCCAACCACCCCTAGCTCCCTTGACGGATGAGCGGTTCTTC	CASSQPPLAPLTDERFF
TRBJ2-5	TRBD2	once	TRBV11-2	14	TGTGCCAGCAGCGAACAGCGGGGACAAGAGACCCAGTACTTC	CASSEQRGQETQYF
TRBJ1-2	.	few	TRBV18	13	TGTGCCAGCTCACTGGAAGCAGGGAATGGCTACACCTTC	CASSLEAGNGYTF
TRBJ1-5	.	few	TRBV13	16	TGTGCCAGCAGCTTAGGCCCGGCGGCAGGCAATCAGCCCCAGCATTTT	CASSLGPAAGNQPQHF
TRBJ1-6	TRBD1	.	TRBV6-5	13	TGTGCCAGCAGTCGGGACAGCAATTCACCCCTCCACTTT	CASSRDSNSPLHF
TRBJ2-1	TRBD1	.	TRBV7-2	15	TGTGCCAGCAGACGACAGGGTTGGGGGTCCAATGAGCAGTTCTTC	CASRRQGWGSNEQFF
TRBJ2-1	TRBD2	.	TRBV30	16	TGTGCCTGGAGTGTAATAGGGGACCCGGGAGGCAATGAGCAGTTCTTC	CAWSVIGDPGGNEQFF
TRBJ1-2	.	.	TRBV30	12	TGTGCCTGGAGTGCCGAAGGCTATGGCTACACCTTC	CAWSAEGYGYTF
TRBJ2-7	.	.	TRBV4-1	14	TGCGCCAGCGCACACTACCGAACCGGCTACGAGCAGTACTTC	CASAHYRTGYEQYF
TRBJ1-4	TRBD1	.	TRBV29-1	15	TGCAGCGTTGAAGACCCGGACAGGGGGACTGAAAAACTGTTTTTT	CSVEDPDRGTEKLFF
TRBJ2-7	TRBD1	few	TRBV4-3	15	TGCGCCAGCAGCCAAGGTCGACAGGGGGCAAGGGAGCAGTACTTC	CASSQGRQGAREQYF
TRBJ2-1	TRBD2	.	TRBV14	15	TGTGCCAGCAGCCAATTAGCGGGGGGCAACAATGAGCAGTTCTTC	CASSQLAGGNNEQFF
TRBJ2-3	.	.	TRBV7-3	16	TGTGCCAGCAGCACCCGGGGCCAACATCTCACAGATACGCAGTATTTT	CASSTRGQHLTDTQYF
TRBJ1-1	TRBD1	few	TRBV29-1	13	TGCAGCGGACAGGGGGGACCGAACACTGAAGCTTTCTTT	CSGQGGPNTEAFF
TRBJ2-7	TRBD2	.	TRBV30	15	TGTGCCTGGAGTGGACTAGCGGGAAGCTCCTACGAGCAGTACTTC	CAWSGLAGSSYEQYF
TRBJ1-1	.	.	TRBV29-1	11	TGCAGCGTTCTGGGAGGCACTGAAGCTTTCTTT	CSVLGGTEAFF
TRBJ1-1	.	many	TRBV28	12	TGTGGCTCTGGCCCCATGAACACTGAAGCTTTCTTT	CGSGPMNTEAFF
TRBJ2-7	TRBD2	.	TRBV11-2	16	TGTGCCAGCAGCCCGTGGACTAGCGGGGGGAAATACGAGCAGTACTTC	CASSPWTSGGKYEQYF
TRBJ1-1	.	.	TRBV11-2	14	TGTGCCAGCAGCTTCCCAGGTATGGGCACTGAAGCTTTCTTT	CASSFPGMGTEAFF
TRBJ1-4	.	.	TRBV10-3	13	TGTGCCATCAGTGAGGGGGTTAATGAAAAACTGTTTTTT	CAISEGVNEKLFF
TRBJ2-7	.	.	TRBV29-1	13	TGCAGCGTGGCCAGGGGGGATACCTACGAGCAGTACTTC	CSVARGDTYEQYF
TRBJ2-3	.	.	TRBV20-1	10	TGCAGTGCTAGAGCAGATACGCAGTATTTT	CSARADTQYF